What follows is one T cell receptor beta chain and its context. The antigen it recognizes is unknown. The sample holds no much larger clone one base away, and base qualities are not on file. According to the germline V gene (reference sequence), CDR1 reads LNHDA and CDR2 reads SQIVND. The junction carries 15 bases between V and J, which are trimmed by 6 bases and 4 bases respectively. Measured from the cysteine to the phenylalanine, the CDR3 is 14 residues long. The retained sequence is limited to the CDR3, 42 bases, with the frame set at the first base. The immunoSEQ Assay was used to sequence TCR beta CDR3 regions from DNA. Under the source paper's analysis protocol: T cell density was computed as TCR beta template counts normalized to usable DNA estimated by amplifying housekeeping genes. Using the preseqR package, richness was estimated by extrapolating to 120,000 templates for tissue samples and 400,000 templates for PBMC samples. Clonality was calculated as one minus Pielou's evenness. Differential abundance testing on productive amino-acid clonotypes, with a minimum total count of 5 and an alpha of 0.1, was used to identify tissue-enriched TCRs. Repertoire overlap between compartments was quantified with the Jaccard Index and Morisita Overlap Index. GLIPH clustered TCR beta CDR3s with public tetramer-defined viral CDR3s; viral motifs required at least three viral sequences plus V-gene enrichment. TCRdb took over this immuneACCESS table, retaining in-frame rearrangements with V and J assigned. Such tables are incomplete; in checked studies, under half of the missing clones stem from an unresolved V gene, and the remainder is unexplained. The V and J calls and clone size come from that table; D and trimming were worked out from the DNA. The sample yields about 1,100 clones; 34% were counted once. In total, the top ten clones hold roughly 19% of the sample.

The data stem from a study of T cells in localized non-small cell lung cancer (dated by TCRdb to about 2020). For the study in its entirety: T cell repertoires of 200 to 250 early-stage NSCLC patients were analyzed, with tumors being compared against uninvolved tumor-adjacent lungs. The cohort consisted of approximately 220 treatment-naive NSCLC patients whose localized lung tumors had been resected. NSCLC patients had a mean age of roughly 64 years, and around 130 were male and about a hundred female. General findings and caveats noted by the study authors: The highest T cell clonality was observed in uninvolved tumor-adjacent lung, where clonality exceeded that of tumor, suggesting that antigenic responses were more focused in uninvolved tumor-adjacent lung. Longer overall survival was associated with higher blood T cell density, whereas shorter survival was associated with higher adjacent-lung clonality. Because the study design was exploratory, TCR variables were selected using unadjusted p-values without false-discovery rate correction. Of the top 100 tumor clones, a median of roughly 53 were detected in paired uninvolved adjacent lung; about 26 were also among that lung's top 100. Because multi-region tumor sequencing was not done, intratumor heterogeneity could not be ruled out.

At diagnosis, peripheral blood, uninvolved tumor-adjacent lung and tumor were collected and were preserved as a mix of fresh-frozen and FFPE material. This chain joins TRBV19 to TRBJ1-1; TRBD1 is a possible D gene, resting on 5 matching bases. The input for sequencing was lung tumor tissue, taken before any cancer treatment. The receptor was isolated from a male donor older than 55 with stage I squamous cell lung carcinoma. The nucleotide sequence reads TGTGCCAGTAGACTCCTTAAAAGGGGCACTGAAGCTTTCTTT. This yields the protein CASRLLKRGTEAFF. Where the CDR3 stops, the reference TRBV19 and TRBJ1-1 genes take over; the full variable domain is DGGITQSPKYLFRKEGQNVTLSCEQNLNHDAMYWYRQDPGQGLRLIYYSQIVNDFQKGDIAEGYSVSREKKESFPLTVTSAQKNPTAFYLCASRLLKRGTEAFFGQGTRLTVV.